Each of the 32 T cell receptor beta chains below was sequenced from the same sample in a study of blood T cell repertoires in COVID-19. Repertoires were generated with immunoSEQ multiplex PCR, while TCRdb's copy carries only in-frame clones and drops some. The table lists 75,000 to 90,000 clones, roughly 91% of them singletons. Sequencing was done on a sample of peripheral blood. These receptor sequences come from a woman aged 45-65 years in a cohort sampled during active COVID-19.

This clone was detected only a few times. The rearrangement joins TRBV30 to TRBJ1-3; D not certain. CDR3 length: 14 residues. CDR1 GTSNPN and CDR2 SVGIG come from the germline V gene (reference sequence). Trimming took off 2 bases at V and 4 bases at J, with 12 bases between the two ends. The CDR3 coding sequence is TGTGCCTGGAGTATCTGGGAGCAAGGAAACACCATATATTTT. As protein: CAWSIWEQGNTIYF.

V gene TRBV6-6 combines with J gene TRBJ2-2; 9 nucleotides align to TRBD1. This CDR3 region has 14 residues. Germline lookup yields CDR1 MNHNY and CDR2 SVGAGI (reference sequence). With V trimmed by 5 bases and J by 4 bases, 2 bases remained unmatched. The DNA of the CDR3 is TGTGCCAGCAGTAGGACAGGGGCCACCGGGGAGCTGTTTTTT. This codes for CASSRTGATGELFF.

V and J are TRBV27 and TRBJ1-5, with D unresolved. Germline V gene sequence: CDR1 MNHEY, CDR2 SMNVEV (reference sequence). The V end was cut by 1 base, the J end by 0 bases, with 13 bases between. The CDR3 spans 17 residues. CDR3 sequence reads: CASSLYPSGGSNQPQHF. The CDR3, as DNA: TGTGCCAGCAGTTTATACCCCTCGGGAGGTAGCAATCAGCCCCAGCATTTT.

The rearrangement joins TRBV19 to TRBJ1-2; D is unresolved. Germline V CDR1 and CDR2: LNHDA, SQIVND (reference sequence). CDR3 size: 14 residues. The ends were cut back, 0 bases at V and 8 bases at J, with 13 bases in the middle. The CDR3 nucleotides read TGTGCCAGTAGTATAGATCTATACGGAGGAGGCTACACCTTC. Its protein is CASSIDLYGGGYTF.

The CDR3 reads CASRRQGARGYTF. Written as DNA, the CDR3 is TGTGCCAGCAGGAGACAGGGGGCGAGGGGCTACACCTTC. The V and J genes are TRBV12-3 or TRBV12-4 and TRBJ1-2; TRBD1 agrees at 10 bases. The CDR3 sequence is 13 residues long. V gave up 6 bases and J gave up 8 bases; unmatched junction bases: 6.

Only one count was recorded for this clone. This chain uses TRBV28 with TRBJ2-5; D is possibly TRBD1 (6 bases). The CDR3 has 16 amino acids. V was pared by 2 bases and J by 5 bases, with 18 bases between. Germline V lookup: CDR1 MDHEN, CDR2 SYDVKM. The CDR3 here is CASSLRGRGGMETQYF. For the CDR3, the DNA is TGTGCCAGCAGTTTACGTGGGAGAGGGGGTATGGAGACCCAGTACTTC.

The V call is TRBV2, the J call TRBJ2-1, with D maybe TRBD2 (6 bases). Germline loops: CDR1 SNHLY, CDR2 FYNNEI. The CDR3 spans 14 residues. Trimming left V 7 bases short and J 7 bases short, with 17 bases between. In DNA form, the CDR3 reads TGTGCCAGCAAAACGGAGGGGAACATTAATGAGCAGTTCTTC. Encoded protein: CASKTEGNINEQFF.

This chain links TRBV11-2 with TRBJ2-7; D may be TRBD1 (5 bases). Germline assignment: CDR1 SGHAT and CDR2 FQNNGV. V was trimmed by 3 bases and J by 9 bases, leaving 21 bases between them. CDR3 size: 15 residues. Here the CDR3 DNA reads TGTGCCAGCAGCTTCACCCCCTGGGGCAGAGGCGGGCAGTACTTC. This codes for CASSFTPWGRGGQYF.

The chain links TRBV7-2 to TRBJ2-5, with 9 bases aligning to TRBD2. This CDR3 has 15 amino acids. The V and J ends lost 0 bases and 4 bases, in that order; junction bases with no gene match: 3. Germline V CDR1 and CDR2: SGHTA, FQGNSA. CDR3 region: CASSLAASGAETQYF. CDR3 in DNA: TGTGCCAGCAGCTTAGCGGCTAGCGGGGCAGAGACCCAGTACTTC.

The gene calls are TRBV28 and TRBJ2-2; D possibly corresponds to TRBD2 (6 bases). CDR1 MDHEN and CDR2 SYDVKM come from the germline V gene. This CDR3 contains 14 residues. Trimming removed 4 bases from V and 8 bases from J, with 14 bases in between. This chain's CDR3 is CASSSSGTGGELFF. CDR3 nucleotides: TGTGCCAGCAGTTCCTCAGGGACTGGAGGGGAGCTGTTTTTT.

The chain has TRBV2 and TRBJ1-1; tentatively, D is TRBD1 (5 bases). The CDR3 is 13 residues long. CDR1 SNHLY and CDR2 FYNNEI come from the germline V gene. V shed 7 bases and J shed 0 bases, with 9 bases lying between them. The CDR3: CASTGTMNTEAFF. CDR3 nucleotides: TGTGCCAGCACCGGGACTATGAACACTGAAGCTTTCTTT.

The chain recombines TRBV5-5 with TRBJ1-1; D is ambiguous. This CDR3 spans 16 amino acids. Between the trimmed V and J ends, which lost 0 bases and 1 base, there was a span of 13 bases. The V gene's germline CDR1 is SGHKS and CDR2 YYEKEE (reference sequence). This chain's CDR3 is CASSLVGSRGNTEAFF. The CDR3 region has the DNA TGTGCCAGCAGCTTGGTAGGGAGCCGGGGGAACACTGAAGCTTTCTTT.

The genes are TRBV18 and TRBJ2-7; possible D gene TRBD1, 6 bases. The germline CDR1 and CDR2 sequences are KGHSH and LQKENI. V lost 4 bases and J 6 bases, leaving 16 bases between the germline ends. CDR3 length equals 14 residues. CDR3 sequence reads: CASSQPGQGGEQYF. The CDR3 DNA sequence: TGTGCCAGCTCACAACCGGGACAAGGGGGCGAGCAGTACTTC.

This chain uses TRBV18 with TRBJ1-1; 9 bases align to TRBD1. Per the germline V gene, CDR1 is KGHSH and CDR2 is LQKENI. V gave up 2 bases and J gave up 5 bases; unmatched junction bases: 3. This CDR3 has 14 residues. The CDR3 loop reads CASSPGQGRTEAFF. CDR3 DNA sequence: TGTGCCAGCTCACCAGGACAGGGGAGGACTGAAGCTTTCTTT.

CDR3 nucleotides: TGCGCCAGCAGGAGAACCGGGACTACTAACACCGGGGAGCTGTTTTTT. Its translation: CASRRTGTTNTGELFF. The V gene is TRBV5-1, the J gene TRBJ2-2; TRBD2 matches 7 bases. The germline V gene has CDR1 SGHRS and CDR2 YFSETQ. CDR3 length: 16 amino acids. Losses at the gene ends were 5 bases for V and 2 bases for J; bases not matched to a gene: 9. The entire variable domain, with the rest obtained from reference TRBV5-1 and TRBJ2-2, is as follows: KAGVTQTPRYLIKTRGQQVTLSCSPISGHRSVSWYQQTPGQGLQFLFEYFSETQRNKGNFPGRFSGRQFSNSRSEMNVSTLELGDSALYLCASRRTGTTNTGELFFGEGSRLTVL.

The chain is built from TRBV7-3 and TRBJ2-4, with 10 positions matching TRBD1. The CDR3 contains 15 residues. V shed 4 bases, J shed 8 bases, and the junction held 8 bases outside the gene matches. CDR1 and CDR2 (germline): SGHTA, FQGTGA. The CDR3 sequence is CASSSLMDRGDIQYF. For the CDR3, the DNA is TGTGCCAGCAGCTCTCTAATGGACAGGGGGGACATTCAGTACTTC.

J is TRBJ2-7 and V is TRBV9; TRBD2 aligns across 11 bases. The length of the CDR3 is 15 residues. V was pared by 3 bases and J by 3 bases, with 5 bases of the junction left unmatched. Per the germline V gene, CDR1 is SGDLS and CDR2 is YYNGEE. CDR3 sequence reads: CASSGGLAVNYEQYF. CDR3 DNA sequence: TGTGCCAGCAGCGGGGGACTAGCGGTAAACTACGAGCAGTACTTC.

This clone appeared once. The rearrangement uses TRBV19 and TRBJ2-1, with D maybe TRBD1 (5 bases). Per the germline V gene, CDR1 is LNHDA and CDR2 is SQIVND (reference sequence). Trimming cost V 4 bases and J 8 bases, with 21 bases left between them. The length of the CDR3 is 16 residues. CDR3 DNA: TGTGCCAGTAGTAGTGGGGCAGGGCGGTTCATGGATGAGCAGTTCTTC. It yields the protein CASSSGAGRFMDEQFF.

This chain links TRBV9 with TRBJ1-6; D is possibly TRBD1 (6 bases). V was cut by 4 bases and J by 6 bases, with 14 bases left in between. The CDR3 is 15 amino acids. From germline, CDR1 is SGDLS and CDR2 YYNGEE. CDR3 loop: CASSPSTGSNSPLHF. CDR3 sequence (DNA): TGTGCCAGCAGCCCTTCAACAGGGTCTAATTCACCCCTCCACTTT.

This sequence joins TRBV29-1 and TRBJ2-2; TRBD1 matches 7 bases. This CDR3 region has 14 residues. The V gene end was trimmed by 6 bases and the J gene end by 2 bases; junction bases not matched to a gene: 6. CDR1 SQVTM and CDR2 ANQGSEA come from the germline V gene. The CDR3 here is CSVRTGANTGELFF. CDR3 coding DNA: TGCAGCGTCCGTACAGGGGCAAACACCGGGGAGCTGTTTTTT.

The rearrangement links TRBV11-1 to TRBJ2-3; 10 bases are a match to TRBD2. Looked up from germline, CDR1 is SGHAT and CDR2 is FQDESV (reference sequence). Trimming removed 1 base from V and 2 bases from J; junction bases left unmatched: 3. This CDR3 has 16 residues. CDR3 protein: CASSLGLAGDTDTQYF. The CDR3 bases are TGTGCCAGCAGCTTAGGGCTAGCGGGGGACACAGATACGCAGTATTTT.

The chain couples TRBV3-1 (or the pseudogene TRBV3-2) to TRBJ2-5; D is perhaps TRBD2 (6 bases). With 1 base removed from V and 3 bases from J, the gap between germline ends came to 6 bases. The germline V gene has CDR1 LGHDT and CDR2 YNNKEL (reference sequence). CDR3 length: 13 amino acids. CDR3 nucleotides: TGTGCCAGCAGCCAAGGGGGGGAAGAGACCCAGTACTTC. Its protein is CASSQGGEETQYF.

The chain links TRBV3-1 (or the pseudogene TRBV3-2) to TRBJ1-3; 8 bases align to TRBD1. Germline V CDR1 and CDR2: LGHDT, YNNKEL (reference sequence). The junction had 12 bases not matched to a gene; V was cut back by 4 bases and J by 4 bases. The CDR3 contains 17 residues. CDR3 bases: TGTGCCAGCAGCCCTGGGACAGGACCATCGTCGGGAAACACCATATATTTT. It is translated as CASSPGTGPSSGNTIYF.

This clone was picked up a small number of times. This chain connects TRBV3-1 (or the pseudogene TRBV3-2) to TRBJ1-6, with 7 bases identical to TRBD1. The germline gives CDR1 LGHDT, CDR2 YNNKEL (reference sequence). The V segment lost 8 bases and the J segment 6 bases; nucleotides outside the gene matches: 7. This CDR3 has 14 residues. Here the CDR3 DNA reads TGTGCCAGCTCCCCGGGACAGCCTAATTCACCCCTCCACTTT. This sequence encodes CASSPGQPNSPLHF.

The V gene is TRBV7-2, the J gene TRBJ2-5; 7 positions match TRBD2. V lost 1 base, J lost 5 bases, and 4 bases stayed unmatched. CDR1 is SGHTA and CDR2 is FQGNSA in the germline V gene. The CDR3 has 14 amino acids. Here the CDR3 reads CASSLGGGRETQYF. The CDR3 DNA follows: TGTGCCAGCAGCTTAGGGGGAGGGAGGGAGACCCAGTACTTC. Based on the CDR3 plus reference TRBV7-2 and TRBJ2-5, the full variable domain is GAGVSQSPSNKVTEKGKDVELRCDPISGHTALYWYRQSLGQGLEFLIYFQGNSAPDKSGLPSDRFSAERTGGSVSTLTIQRTQQEDSAVYLCASSLGGGRETQYFGPGTRLLVL.

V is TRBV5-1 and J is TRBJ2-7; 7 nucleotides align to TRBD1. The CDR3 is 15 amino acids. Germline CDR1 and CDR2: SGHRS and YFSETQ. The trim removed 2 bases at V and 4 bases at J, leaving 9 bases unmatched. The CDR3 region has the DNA TGCGCCAGCAGCTTAACAGGGGCCCACCAGTACGAGCAGTACTTC. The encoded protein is CASSLTGAHQYEQYF. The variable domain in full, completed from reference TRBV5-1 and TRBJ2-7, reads KAGVTQTPRYLIKTRGQQVTLSCSPISGHRSVSWYQQTPGQGLQFLFEYFSETQRNKGNFPGRFSGRQFSNSRSEMNVSTLELGDSALYLCASSLTGAHQYEQYFGPGTRLTVT.

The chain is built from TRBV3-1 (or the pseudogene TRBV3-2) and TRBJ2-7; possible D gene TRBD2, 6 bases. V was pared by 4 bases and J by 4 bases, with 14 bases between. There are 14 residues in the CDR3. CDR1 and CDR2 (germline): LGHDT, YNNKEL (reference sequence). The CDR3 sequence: CASSRAEGRYEQYF. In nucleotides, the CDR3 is TGTGCCAGCAGCCGAGCGGAGGGAAGGTACGAGCAGTACTTC.

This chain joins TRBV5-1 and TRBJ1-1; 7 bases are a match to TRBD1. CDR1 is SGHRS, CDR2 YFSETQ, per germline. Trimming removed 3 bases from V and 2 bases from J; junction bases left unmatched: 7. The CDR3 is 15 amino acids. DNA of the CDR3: TGCGCCAGCAGCTGGGGAGACAGGGCAAACACTGAAGCTTTCTTT. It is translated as CASSWGDRANTEAFF.

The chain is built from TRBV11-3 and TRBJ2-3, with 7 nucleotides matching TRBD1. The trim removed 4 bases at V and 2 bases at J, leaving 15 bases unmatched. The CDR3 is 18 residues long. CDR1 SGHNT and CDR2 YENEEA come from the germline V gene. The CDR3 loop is CASSWTQGDFYHTDTQYF. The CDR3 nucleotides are TGTGCCAGCAGCTGGACCCAGGGGGATTTTTACCACACAGATACGCAGTATTTT.

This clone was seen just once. Written as DNA, the CDR3 is TGCGCCAGCAGCTTTATAGGGGGAAGGGGAGAGACCCAGTACTTC. It yields the protein CASSFIGGRGETQYF. The chain combines TRBV5-1 with TRBJ2-5; D might be TRBD1 (6 bases). The CDR3 length is 15 residues. CDR1 SGHRS and CDR2 YFSETQ come from the germline V gene. V was pared by 2 bases and J by 4 bases, with 15 bases between.

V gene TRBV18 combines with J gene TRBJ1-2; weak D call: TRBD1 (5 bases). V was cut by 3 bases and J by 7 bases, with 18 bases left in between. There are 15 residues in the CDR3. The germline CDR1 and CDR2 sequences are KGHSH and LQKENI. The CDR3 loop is CASSPAGGSNGGYTF. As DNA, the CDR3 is TGTGCCAGCTCACCTGCCGGGGGGTCGAATGGTGGCTACACCTTC.

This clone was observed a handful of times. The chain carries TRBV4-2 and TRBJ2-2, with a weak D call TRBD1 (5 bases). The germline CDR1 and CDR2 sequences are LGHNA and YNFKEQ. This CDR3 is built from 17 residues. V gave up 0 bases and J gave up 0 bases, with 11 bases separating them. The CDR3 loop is CASSQEDWTTNTGELFF. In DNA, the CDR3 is TGTGCCAGCAGCCAAGAAGATTGGACAACGAACACCGGGGAGCTGTTTTTT.